This entry lists 27 T cell receptor beta chains sequenced from one sample in a study of T cell responses to AZD1222 COVID-19 vaccine. Data came from immunoSEQ multiplex PCR; TCRdb stores just in-frame clones and leaves some out. The data show about 130,000 clones, 85% to 90% seen once. The material sequenced was peripheral blood, taken on day 0 of AZD1222 vaccination. The receptor source for this set is an adult in good health.

The V gene is TRBV9, the J gene TRBJ1-1; no reliable D call. Trimming stripped 3 bases from V and 4 bases from J, with 13 bases between. The CDR3 extends over 14 amino acids. Per germline, CDR1 SGDLS and CDR2 YYNGEE. CDR3: CASSAGRGFTEAFF. Here the CDR3 DNA reads TGTGCCAGCAGCGCGGGTCGGGGTTTCACTGAAGCTTTCTTT.

Comments on this clone: One end of the junction fails to match germline, which may point to a read error. V gene TRBV6-1 combines with J gene TRBJ2-3; 8 positions agree with TRBD1. CDR1 MNHNS and CDR2 SASEGT come from the germline V gene. CDR3 length: 14 residues. This chain's CDR3 is CASSDGSGGLSSFF. CDR3 nucleotide sequence: TGTGCCAGCAGTGACGGATCAGGGGGCCTTAGCTCTTTTTTT.

The CDR3 loop is CASSFGQLSGYTF. DNA for the CDR3: TGTGCCAGCAGTTTCGGACAGCTCTCTGGCTACACCTTC. This sequence joins TRBV27 and TRBJ1-2, with D possibly being TRBD1 (6 bases). V lost 3 bases and J 7 bases, leaving 12 bases between the germline ends. The CDR3 loop spans 13 amino acids. Germline-derived CDR1 and CDR2 are MNHEY and SMNVEV (reference sequence).

The rearrangement uses TRBV7-9 and TRBJ1-2, with D possibly matching TRBD1 (5 bases). Germline V gene data show CDR1 as SEHNR and CDR2 as FQNEAQ (reference sequence). Deletions cut 2 bases from V and 10 bases from J, with 17 bases between. There are 14 residues in the CDR3. In DNA form, the CDR3 reads TGTGCCAGCAGCTTATTGTTAACAGGCCTCCTCTACACCTTC. It encodes CASSLLLTGLLYTF.

The chain uses TRBV5-1 and TRBJ2-6; the match to TRBD1 covers 9 bases. V lost 4 bases and J lost 14; bases outside the gene matches: 7. This CDR3 region has 13 residues. Looked up from germline, CDR1 is SGHRS and CDR2 is YFSETQ. CDR3 in amino acids: CASSTGDRVFLTF. The CDR3 DNA sequence: TGCGCCAGCAGCACAGGGGACAGGGTTTTCCTGACTTTC.

The V call is TRBV21-1, the J call TRBJ1-4; the table gives TRBD1 as D, unverified against the DNA. TRBV21-1 counts as a pseudogene. This CDR3 spans 16 amino acids. The CDR3 sequence is CASSYPRGQGNEKLFF. The CDR3, as DNA: TGTGCCAGCAGCTACCCCCGGGGACAGGGGAATGAAAAACTGTTTTTT.

This rearrangement joins TRBV2 to TRBJ2-7; TRBD1 is a possible D gene (6 bases). The V gene's germline CDR1 is SNHLY and CDR2 FYNNEI. The CDR3 runs to 12 residues. V gave up 6 bases and J gave up 6 bases, with 12 bases separating them. CDR3 DNA: TGTGCCAGCAGCCGGCTAGGGGGCGAGCAGTACTTC. Translation gives CASSRLGGEQYF.

V usage is TRBV24-1 and J usage is TRBJ2-2; D possibly corresponds to TRBD2 (5 bases). V was cut by 6 bases and J by 5 bases, with 15 bases left in between. The CDR3 is made up of 15 amino acids. Germline CDR1 KGHDR, CDR2 SFDVKD. This chain's CDR3 is CATSSSRRSTGELFF. DNA of the CDR3: TGTGCCACCAGTTCTTCGCGGAGGAGTACCGGGGAGCTGTTTTTT.

This clone was recorded a few times. This chain connects TRBV9 to TRBJ1-1; D gene unclear. The germline gives CDR1 SGDLS, CDR2 YYNGEE. The ends were cut back, 0 bases at V and 14 bases at J, with 23 bases in the middle. The CDR3 has 15 residues. The CDR3 DNA reads TGTGCCAGCAGCGTAGCTACCCACAGCCCTTCAAAGGTCTTCTTT. This gives the protein CASSVATHSPSKVFF.

This chain links TRBV29-1 with TRBJ2-7; 9 bases are shared with TRBD1. The CDR3 totals 13 residues. Per germline, CDR1 SQVTM and CDR2 ANQGSEA. The V gene end was trimmed by 7 bases and the J gene end by 0 bases; junction bases not matched to a gene: 4. The CDR3 DNA follows: TGCAGCGCTGGGACAGGGAGCTCCTACGAGCAGTACTTC. Protein product: CSAGTGSSYEQYF.

The chain carries TRBV27 and TRBJ1-6; D gene unclear. CDR3 length: 13 residues. The ends were cut back, 4 bases at V and 9 bases at J, with 10 bases in the middle. Germline loops: CDR1 MNHEY, CDR2 SMNVEV (reference sequence). CDR3 sequence reads: CASSWLAGSPLHF. CDR3 sequence (DNA): TGTGCCAGCAGTTGGTTGGCAGGTTCACCCCTCCACTTT.

The rearrangement links TRBV5-1 to TRBJ2-3; D possibly corresponds to TRBD2 (7 bases). In germline, CDR1 is SGHRS, CDR2 YFSETQ. Between the trimmed V and J ends, which lost 0 bases and 0 bases, there was a span of 14 bases. CDR3 length: 17 residues. The CDR3 here is CASSLALRGPSTDTQYF. In nucleotides, the CDR3 is TGCGCCAGCAGCTTGGCTCTGCGGGGGCCTAGCACAGATACGCAGTATTTT.

The genes are TRBV5-8 and TRBJ1-2; 12 bases align to TRBD1. Germline trimming cut 4 bases from V and 0 bases from J; bases unmatched to any gene: 7. This CDR3 region has 17 residues. In germline, CDR1 is SGHTS, CDR2 YDEGEE. The CDR3 coding sequence is TGTGCCAGCAGCGACGGGACAGGGGGCGTCGCTAACTATGGCTACACCTTC. This gives the protein CASSDGTGGVANYGYTF.

The rearrangement joins TRBV13 to TRBJ1-1, with 7 bases lining up with TRBD1. Germline CDR1 and CDR2: PRHDT and FYEKMQ (reference sequence). Losses at the gene ends were 3 bases for V and 6 bases for J; bases not matched to a gene: 4. The CDR3 has 13 amino acids. The CDR3 sequence is CASSFTGVAEAFF. As DNA, the CDR3 is TGTGCCAGCAGCTTCACAGGGGTCGCTGAAGCTTTCTTT.

This chain connects TRBV11-3 to TRBJ1-1; 8 bases are shared with TRBD1. Germline V lookup: CDR1 SGHNT, CDR2 YENEEA. This CDR3 has 15 amino acids. V lost 4 bases, J lost 1 base, and 5 bases stayed unmatched. The CDR3 DNA is TGTGCCAGCAGCTCTTTTCAGGGGGCGAACACTGAAGCTTTCTTT. It is translated as CASSSFQGANTEAFF.

V usage is TRBV7-9 and J usage is TRBJ2-2; D may be TRBD1 or TRBD2 (6 bases each). The CDR3 contains 16 residues. Trimming pared 3 bases from V and 3 bases from J, leaving 14 bases between. The germline V gene encodes CDR1 SEHNR and CDR2 FQNEAQ (reference sequence). The CDR3 bases are TGTGCCAGCAGCTTCCCAGGGGCGGGGCACACCGGGGAGCTGTTTTTT. It specifies CASSFPGAGHTGELFF. Full variable domain (remainder filled in from reference TRBV7-9 and TRBJ2-2): DTGVSQNPRHKITKRGQNVTFRCDPISEHNRLYWYRQTLGQGPEFLTYFQNEAQLEKSRLLSDRFSAERPKGSFSTLEIQRTEQGDSAMYLCASSFPGAGHTGELFFGEGSRLTVL.

The chain has TRBV7-2 and TRBJ2-2, with a possible D match to TRBD2 (7 bases). V was pared by 1 base and J by 7 bases, with 22 bases between. From germline, CDR1 is SGHTA and CDR2 FQGNSA. The CDR3 is 18 amino acids. The CDR3 region has the DNA TGTGCCAGCAGCTTAGGTTCATCGGGGGGCTCCTTGGGCGGGGAGCTGTTTTTT. Protein product: CASSLGSSGGSLGGELFF.

This chain uses TRBV2 with TRBJ1-4; D not resolved. The V gene lost 6 bases and the J gene lost 7 bases, with 3 bases spanning the gap. The CDR3 loop spans 10 amino acids. CDR1 is SNHLY, CDR2 FYNNEI, per germline. The CDR3 DNA reads as TGTGCCAGCAGGGGTGAAAAACTGTTTTTT. As protein: CASRGEKLFF.

This chain links TRBV12-5 with TRBJ1-2, with D perhaps matching TRBD1 (6 bases). The germline CDR1 and CDR2 sequences are LGHNT and FRNRAP. V gave up 6 bases and J gave up 7 bases, with 27 bases separating them. The CDR3 sequence is 17 residues long. CDR3 nucleotide sequence: TGTGCTAGTGGAGGACTTGGGGGCCTGATACCTTCTCGTGGCTACACCTTC. As protein: CASGGLGGLIPSRGYTF.

This chain joins TRBV11-3 and TRBJ2-2; TRBD1 aligns across 10 bases. The CDR3 runs to 15 residues. CDR1 and CDR2 from the germline V gene are SGHNT and YENEEA. The trim removed 0 bases at V and 5 bases at J, leaving 0 bases unmatched. The CDR3 sequence is CASSLEDRGTGELFF. The CDR3 DNA sequence: TGTGCCAGCAGCTTAGAGGACAGGGGGACCGGGGAGCTGTTTTTT. Variable domain in full (rest from reference TRBV11-3 and TRBJ2-2): EAGVVQSPRYKIIEKKQPVAFWCNPISGHNTLYWYLQNLGQGPELLIRYENEEAVDDSQLPKDRFSAERLKGVDSTLKIQPAELGDSAVYLCASSLEDRGTGELFFGEGSRLTVL.

This clone has just one count. The chain uses TRBV3-1 (or the pseudogene TRBV3-2) and TRBJ2-1; 7 positions match TRBD2. The ends lost 8 bases at V and 0 bases at J; junction bases unmatched: 13. CDR1 LGHDT and CDR2 YNNKEL come from the germline V gene (reference sequence). This CDR3 contains 17 residues. The CDR3: CASSWSSGPRSYNEQFF. The DNA for the CDR3 is TGTGCCAGCTCATGGTCTAGCGGCCCCCGCTCCTACAATGAGCAGTTCTTC.

The chain links TRBV6-2 or TRBV6-3 to TRBJ1-5; D is undetermined. The germline CDR1 and CDR2 sequences are MNHEY and SVGEGT. The CDR3 is 14 residues long. The ends were cut back, 4 bases at V and 7 bases at J, with 14 bases in the middle. The CDR3 DNA follows: TGTGCCAGCAGTTCCCCCGCCTGGGAACAGCCCCAGCATTTT. Encoded protein: CASSSPAWEQPQHF.

The chain couples TRBV19 to TRBJ2-2; TRBD2 aligns across 7 bases. The CDR3 extends over 16 amino acids. Per the germline V gene, CDR1 is LNHDA and CDR2 is SQIVND (reference sequence). V dropped 10 bases and J dropped 0; count of bases not matched to a gene: 11. The DNA of the CDR3 is TGTGCCACCCGGGGAGGGCCGTCCGCGAACACCGGGGAGCTGTTTTTT. Translated, it gives CATRGGPSANTGELFF. Drawing the rest from reference TRBV19 and TRBJ2-2, the complete variable domain is DGGITQSPKYLFRKEGQNVTLSCEQNLNHDAMYWYRQDPGQGLRLIYYSQIVNDFQKGDIAEGYSVSREKKESFPLTVTSAQKNPTAFYLCATRGGPSANTGELFFGEGSRLTVL.

DNA for the CDR3: TGCGCCAGCAGCTTTAAGGGACAGGGGCCCTCCTACGAGCAGTACTTC. Encoded protein: CASSFKGQGPSYEQYF. The V and J genes are TRBV5-1 and TRBJ2-7; 10 nucleotides align to TRBD1. The germline V gene encodes CDR1 SGHRS and CDR2 YFSETQ. Trimming removed 2 bases from V and 0 bases from J; junction bases left unmatched: 5. The CDR3 runs to 16 residues.

The chain joins TRBV5-6 to TRBJ1-3, with no clear D. The CDR3 is 15 amino acids. Germline values: CDR1 SGHDT, CDR2 YYEEEE. V lost 0 bases, J lost 0 bases, and 7 bases lay in between. The CDR3 DNA is TGTGCCAGCAGCTTGGGGCCCCTCTCTGGAAACACCATATATTTT. It is translated as CASSLGPLSGNTIYF. The whole variable domain, remainder taken from reference TRBV5-6 and TRBJ1-3, is DAGVTQSPTHLIKTRGQQVTLRCSPKSGHDTVSWYQQALGQGPQFIFQYYEEEERQRGNFPDRFSGHQFPNYSSELNVNALLLGDSALYLCASSLGPLSGNTIYFGEGSWLTVV.

CDR3 bases: TGTGCCTGGAGTACCGGGAGAGTCGATGAGCAGTTCTTC. It is translated as CAWSTGRVDEQFF. The V gene is TRBV30, the J gene TRBJ2-1; a weak D match, TRBD2 (6 bases). CDR3 length: 13 amino acids. The germline gives CDR1 GTSNPN, CDR2 SVGIG (reference sequence). V was shortened by 2 bases and J by 8 bases, with 13 bases between the two germline ends.

J is TRBJ1-5 and V is TRBV18; D is possibly TRBD1 (5 bases). Trimming stripped 5 bases from V and 1 base from J, with 9 bases between. There are 14 residues in the CDR3. Per germline, CDR1 KGHSH and CDR2 LQKENI. Here the CDR3 DNA reads TGTGCCAGCTCAGCAGGGATAAGCAATCAGCCCCAGCATTTT. Translation gives CASSAGISNQPQHF.